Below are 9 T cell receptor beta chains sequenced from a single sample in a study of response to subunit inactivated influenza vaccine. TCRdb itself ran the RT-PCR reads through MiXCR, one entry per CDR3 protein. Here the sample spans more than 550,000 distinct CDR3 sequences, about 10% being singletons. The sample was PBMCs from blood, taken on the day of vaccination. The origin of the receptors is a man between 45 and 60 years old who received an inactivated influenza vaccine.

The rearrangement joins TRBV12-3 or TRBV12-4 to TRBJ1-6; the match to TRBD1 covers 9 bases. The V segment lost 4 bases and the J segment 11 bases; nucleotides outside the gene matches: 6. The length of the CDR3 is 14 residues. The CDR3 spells CASSSTGGRTPLHF. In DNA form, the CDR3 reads TGTGCCAGCAGTTCGACAGGGGGAAGAACACCCCTCCACTTT.

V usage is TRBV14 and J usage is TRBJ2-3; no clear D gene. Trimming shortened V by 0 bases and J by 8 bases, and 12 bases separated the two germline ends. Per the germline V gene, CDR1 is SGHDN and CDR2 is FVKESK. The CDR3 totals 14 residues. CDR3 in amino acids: CASSQDGRFGTQYF. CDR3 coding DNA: TGTGCCAGCAGCCAAGATGGTCGGTTTGGTACGCAGTATTTT.

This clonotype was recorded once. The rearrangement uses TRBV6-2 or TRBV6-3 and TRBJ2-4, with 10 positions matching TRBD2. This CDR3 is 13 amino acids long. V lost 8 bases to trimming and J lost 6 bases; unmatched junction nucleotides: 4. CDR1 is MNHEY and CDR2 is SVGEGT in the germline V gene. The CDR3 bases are TGTGCCAGCGGAACTAGCGGGACAAACATTCAGTACTTC. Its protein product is CASGTSGTNIQYF.

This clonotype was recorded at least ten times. The DNA for the CDR3 is TGCAGCGGGGGACAGGGAGGAACTGAAGCTTTCTTT. Its protein product is CSGGQGGTEAFF. The rearrangement uses TRBV29-1 and TRBJ1-1, with 9 bases fitting TRBD1. CDR1 and CDR2 from the germline V gene are SQVTM and ANQGSEA. The CDR3 is made up of 12 amino acids. V trimming: 7 bases; J trimming: 5 bases; junction bases outside the gene matches: 5.

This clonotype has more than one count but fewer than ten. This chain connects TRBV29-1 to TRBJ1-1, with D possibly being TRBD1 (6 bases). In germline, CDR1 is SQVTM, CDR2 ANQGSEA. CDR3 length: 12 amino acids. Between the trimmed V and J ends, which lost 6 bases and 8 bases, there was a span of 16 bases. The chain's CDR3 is CSVTGNEVEAFF. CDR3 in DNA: TGCAGCGTGACAGGTAATGAAGTGGAAGCTTTCTTT.

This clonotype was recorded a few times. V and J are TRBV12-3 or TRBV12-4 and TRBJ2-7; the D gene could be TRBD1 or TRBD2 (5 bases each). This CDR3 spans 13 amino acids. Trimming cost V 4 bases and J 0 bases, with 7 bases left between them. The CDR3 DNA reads TGTGCCAGCAGTTGGGGGAACTCCTACGAGCAGTACTTC. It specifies CASSWGNSYEQYF.

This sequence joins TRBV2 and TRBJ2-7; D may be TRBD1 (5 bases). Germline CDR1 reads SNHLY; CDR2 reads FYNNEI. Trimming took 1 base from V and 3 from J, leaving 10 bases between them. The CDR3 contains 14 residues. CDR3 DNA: TGTGCCAGCAGTGAAGGGCCAGGGATCTACGAGCAGTACTTC. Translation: CASSEGPGIYEQYF.

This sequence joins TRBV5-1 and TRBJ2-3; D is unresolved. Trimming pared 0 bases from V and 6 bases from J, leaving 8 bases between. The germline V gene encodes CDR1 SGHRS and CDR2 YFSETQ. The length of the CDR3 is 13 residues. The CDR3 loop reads CASSLEAVDTQYF. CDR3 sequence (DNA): TGCGCCAGCAGCTTGGAGGCAGTGGATACGCAGTATTTT.

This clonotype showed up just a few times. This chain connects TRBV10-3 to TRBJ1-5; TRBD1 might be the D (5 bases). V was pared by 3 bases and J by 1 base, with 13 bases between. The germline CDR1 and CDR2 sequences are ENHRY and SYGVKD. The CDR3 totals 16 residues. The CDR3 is CAISDRYQGSNQPQHF. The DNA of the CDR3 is TGTGCCATCAGTGATAGGTATCAGGGCAGCAATCAGCCCCAGCATTTT.